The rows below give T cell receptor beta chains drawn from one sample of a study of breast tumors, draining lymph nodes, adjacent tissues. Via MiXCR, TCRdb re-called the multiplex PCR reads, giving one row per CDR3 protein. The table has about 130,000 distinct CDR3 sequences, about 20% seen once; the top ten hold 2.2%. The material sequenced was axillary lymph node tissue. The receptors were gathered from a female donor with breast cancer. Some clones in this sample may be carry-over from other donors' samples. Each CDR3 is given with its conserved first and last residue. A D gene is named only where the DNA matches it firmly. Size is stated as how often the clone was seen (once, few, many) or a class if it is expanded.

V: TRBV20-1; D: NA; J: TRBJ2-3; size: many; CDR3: CSARDHSEDTQYF; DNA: TGCAGTGCTAGAGATCACAGCGAAGATACGCAGTATTTT
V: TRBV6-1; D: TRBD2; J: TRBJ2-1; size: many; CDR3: CASSAHYLLAGGPREQFF; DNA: TGTGCCAGCAGTGCGCACTACCTCCTAGCGGGAGGCCCCCGTGAGCAGTTCTTC
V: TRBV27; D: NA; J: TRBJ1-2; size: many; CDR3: CASSLAGDNGYTF; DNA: TGTGCCAGCAGTTTAGCAGGCGATAATGGCTACACCTTC
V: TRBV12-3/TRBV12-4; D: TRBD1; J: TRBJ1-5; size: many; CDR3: CASRPDREDVQPQHF; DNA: TGTGCCAGCAGGCCGGACAGGGAAGATGTTCAGCCCCAGCATTTT
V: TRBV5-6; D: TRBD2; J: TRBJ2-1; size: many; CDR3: CASSRDPGGEQFF; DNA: TGTGCCAGCAGCCGGGATCCGGGGGGTGAGCAGTTCTTC
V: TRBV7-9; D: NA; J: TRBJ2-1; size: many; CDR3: CASSPSVEQFF; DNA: TGTGCCAGCAGCCCTAGTGTGGAGCAGTTCTTC
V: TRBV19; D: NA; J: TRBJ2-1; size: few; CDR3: CASSVGASSHEQFF; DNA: TGTGCCAGTAGTGTTGGCGCCTCCTCCCATGAGCAGTTCTTC
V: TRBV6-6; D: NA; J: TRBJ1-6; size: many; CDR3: CASSYKHPGHINSPLHF; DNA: TGTGCCAGCAGTTACAAACACCCGGGACACATCAATTCACCCCTCCACTTT
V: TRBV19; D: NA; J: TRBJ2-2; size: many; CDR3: CASSRVYTGELFF; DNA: TGTGCCAGTAGTAGAGTCTACACCGGGGAGCTGTTTTTT
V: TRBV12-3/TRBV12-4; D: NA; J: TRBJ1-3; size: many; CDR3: CASSFWGEPGNTIYF; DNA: TGTGCCAGCAGTTTTTGGGGGGAACCTGGAAACACCATATATTTT
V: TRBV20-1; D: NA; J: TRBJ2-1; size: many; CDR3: CSAPVGASASSSYNEQFF; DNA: TGCAGTGCTCCAGTTGGGGCTAGCGCCTCCAGCTCCTACAATGAGCAGTTCTTC
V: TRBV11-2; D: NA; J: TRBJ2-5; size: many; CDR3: CASSFSDSETQYF; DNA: TGTGCCAGCAGTTTCAGCGACTCAGAGACCCAGTACTTC
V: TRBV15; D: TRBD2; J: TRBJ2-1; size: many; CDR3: CATSRDIASGSNEQFF; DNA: TGTGCCACCAGCAGAGATATAGCTAGCGGGAGCAATGAGCAGTTCTTC
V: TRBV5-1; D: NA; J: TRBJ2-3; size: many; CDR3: CASSPPAGDTQYF; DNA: TGCGCCAGCAGCCCCCCAGCGGGAGATACGCAGTATTTT
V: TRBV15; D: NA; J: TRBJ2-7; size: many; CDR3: CATSRDRWEQYF; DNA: TGTGCCACCAGCAGAGATCGTTGGGAGCAGTACTTC
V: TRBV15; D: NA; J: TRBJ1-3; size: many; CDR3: CATSGDRRRNLGAPGLTIYF; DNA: TGTGCCACCAGCGGAGACAGGAGGCGAAACCTAGGTGCCCCTGGTTTGACCATATATTTT
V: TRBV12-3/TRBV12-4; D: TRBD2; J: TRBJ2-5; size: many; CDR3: CASSLGTSGTQYF; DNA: TGTGCCAGCAGTTTAGGGACTAGCGGGACCCAGTACTTC
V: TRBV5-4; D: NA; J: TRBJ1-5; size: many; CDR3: CASSLDVNQPQHF; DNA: TGTGCCAGCAGCTTAGACGTCAATCAGCCCCAGCATTTT